The 16 T cell receptor beta chains below all came from one sample that was sequenced in a study of graft-versus-host responses after intestinal transplantation. Only in-frame clones appear in the TCRdb table, and some are missing; sequencing was by immunoSEQ multiplex PCR. This sample has 27,000 or so clones, with more than 75% found just once. These receptors have no identified antigens. This sample comprised unstimulated CD4+ T cells sorted from spleen or lymph node cells, obtained before intestinal transplant. Receptors originate from a human donor who received an intestinal transplant.

V usage is TRBV2 and J usage is TRBJ1-5; TRBD1 might be the D (6 bases). Deletions cut 4 bases from V and 1 base from J, with 11 bases between. CDR1 and CDR2 from the germline V gene are SNHLY and FYNNEI. This CDR3 has 15 amino acids. The chain's CDR3 is CASSAGGKSNQPQHF. In DNA form, the CDR3 reads TGTGCCAGCAGTGCGGGGGGCAAGAGCAATCAGCCCCAGCATTTT.

The rearrangement uses TRBV6-1 and TRBJ1-4; TRBD1 aligns across 9 bases. After removal of 7 bases from V and 5 bases from J, the junction contained 5 bases not matched to a gene. The CDR3 sequence is 14 residues long. Germline-derived CDR1 and CDR2 are MNHNS and SASEGT. In DNA, the CDR3 is TGTGCCAGCAACCGGGACAGGGCAAATGAAAAACTGTTTTTT. Protein: CASNRDRANEKLFF.

This chain links TRBV12-2 with TRBJ2-7; TRBD2 is the table's D call, not checked against the DNA. TRBV12-2 is flagged as a pseudogene. This CDR3 has 15 residues. This CDR3 reads CASRLAQTKTYEQYF. The CDR3 nucleotides read TGTGCAAGTCGCTTAGCGCAAACTAAGACCTACGAGCAGTACTTC.

The rearrangement joins TRBV30 to TRBJ1-5; D is undetermined. The CDR3 has 15 amino acids. CDR1 GTSNPN and CDR2 SVGIG come from the germline V gene (reference sequence). The V end lost 1 base, the J end lost 3 bases, and 13 bases lay between the germline ends. The CDR3 coding sequence is TGTGCCTGGAGTGGACGGTTCGGGCCCAATCAGCCCCAGCATTTT. It codes for CAWSGRFGPNQPQHF.

V and J are TRBV5-4 and TRBJ2-2; 13 bases match TRBD2. The junction had 1 base not matched to a gene; V was cut back by 3 bases and J by 5 bases. Per the germline V gene, CDR1 is SGHNT and CDR2 is YYREEE (reference sequence). The CDR3 consists of 15 residues. This chain's CDR3 is CASSWGLAGTGELFF. The CDR3 DNA is TGTGCCAGCAGCTGGGGACTAGCGGGGACCGGGGAGCTGTTTTTT.

The J gene is TRBJ2-5, the V gene TRBV2, with D unresolved. Between the trimmed V and J ends, which lost 4 bases and 1 base, there was a span of 1 base. Germline lookup yields CDR1 SNHLY and CDR2 FYNNEI. The CDR3 contains 11 residues. In DNA, the CDR3 is TGTGCCAGCAGTGGCCAAGAGACCCAGTACTTC. Residues: CASSGQETQYF.

The chain links TRBV4-1 to TRBJ2-1; TRBD1 aligns across 12 bases. This CDR3 is 16 amino acids long. J gave up 7 bases and V 2 bases, and 6 bases lay outside the gene matches. Germline V gives CDR1 MGHRA, CDR2 YSYEKL. The CDR3 sequence is CASSQFGTGGRNEQFF. The CDR3 DNA reads TGCGCCAGCAGCCAATTTGGGACAGGGGGCAGGAATGAGCAGTTCTTC.

The chain has TRBV5-1 and TRBJ1-5; TRBD1 matches at 9 bases. The V gene's germline CDR1 is SGHRS and CDR2 YFSETQ. The CDR3 runs to 14 residues. The junction had 4 bases not matched to a gene; V was cut back by 5 bases and J by 4 bases. In DNA form, the CDR3 reads TGCGCCAGCAGAGGGACAGGGCCGAATCAGCCCCAGCATTTT. Its protein product is CASRGTGPNQPQHF. Full variable domain (missing parts from reference TRBV5-1 and TRBJ1-5): KAGVTQTPRYLIKTRGQQVTLSCSPISGHRSVSWYQQTPGQGLQFLFEYFSETQRNKGNFPGRFSGRQFSNSRSEMNVSTLELGDSALYLCASRGTGPNQPQHFGDGTRLSIL.

The chain links TRBV6-5 to TRBJ2-5; D unclear. The V gene's germline CDR1 is MNHEY and CDR2 SVGAGI. Trimming took off 6 bases at V and 2 bases at J, with 13 bases between the two ends. CDR3 size: 14 residues. The CDR3 is CASSRSISQETQYF. CDR3 nucleotide sequence: TGTGCCAGCAGCCGTAGCATAAGTCAAGAGACCCAGTACTTC.

The V gene is TRBV30, the J gene TRBJ2-2; D possibly corresponds to TRBD1 (5 bases). The germline CDR1 and CDR2 sequences are GTSNPN and SVGIG (reference sequence). V lost 0 bases and J 7 bases, leaving 12 bases between the germline ends. The CDR3 has 14 residues. For the CDR3, the DNA is TGTGCCTGGAGTGTAAGGGGTTTGGGCGGGGAGCTGTTTTTT. It translates to CAWSVRGLGGELFF.

The rearrangement uses TRBV6-5 and TRBJ1-6; TRBD1 matches 7 bases. Germline V CDR1 and CDR2: MNHEY, SVGAGI. Trimming took 2 bases from V and 8 from J; bases not matched to a gene: 6. This CDR3 has 15 amino acids. CDR3 in amino acids: CASSYQGTEYSPLHF. In DNA form, the CDR3 reads TGTGCCAGCAGTTACCAGGGGACAGAATATTCACCCCTCCACTTT.

The chain links TRBV6-5 to TRBJ2-7; 7 bases line up with TRBD2. The ends lost 4 bases at V and 6 bases at J; junction bases unmatched: 12. This CDR3 is 15 amino acids long. Germline assignment: CDR1 MNHEY and CDR2 SVGAGI. The CDR3: CASSLVEAGASEQYF. CDR3 nucleotides: TGTGCCAGCAGTTTGGTAGAGGCGGGAGCAAGCGAGCAGTACTTC.

CDR3 nucleotides: TGTGCCAGGGGACAGTTTAGCAATCAGCCCCAGCATTTT. It encodes CARGQFSNQPQHF. The chain links TRBV6-4 to TRBJ1-5; TRBD1 agrees at 7 bases. Looked up from germline, CDR1 is MRHNA and CDR2 is SNTAGT. With 9 bases clipped from V and 0 bases from J, the junction kept 2 bases outside the gene matches. This CDR3 region has 13 residues.

The J gene is TRBJ2-7, the V gene TRBV18; no definite D call. Trimming took 3 bases from V and 2 from J, leaving 5 bases between them. The germline V gene has CDR1 KGHSH and CDR2 LQKENI. The CDR3 contains 12 residues. DNA of the CDR3: TGTGCCAGCTCACCCGCGACCTACGAGCAGTACTTC. This codes for CASSPATYEQYF.

This chain uses TRBV5-1 with TRBJ2-5; D remains unclear. This CDR3 has 12 amino acids. Germline V gene data show CDR1 as SGHRS and CDR2 as YFSETQ. V lost 1 base, J lost 4 bases, and 5 bases lay in between. In nucleotides, the CDR3 is TGCGCCAGCAGCTTGTATCGAGAGACCCAGTACTTC. Translation gives CASSLYRETQYF. The complete variable domain, with remaining parts taken from reference TRBV5-1 and TRBJ2-5, reads KAGVTQTPRYLIKTRGQQVTLSCSPISGHRSVSWYQQTPGQGLQFLFEYFSETQRNKGNFPGRFSGRQFSNSRSEMNVSTLELGDSALYLCASSLYRETQYFGPGTRLLVL.

The chain links TRBV6-6 to TRBJ1-1; D is uncertain. CDR1 and CDR2 (germline): MNHNY, SVGAGI (reference sequence). CDR3 size: 13 residues. The V gene lost 6 bases and the J gene lost 4 bases, with 12 bases spanning the gap. The CDR3 spells CASRSPSGTEAFF. In DNA form, the CDR3 reads TGTGCCAGCAGGTCCCCCTCAGGCACTGAAGCTTTCTTT.